This T cell receptor beta chain was recovered during a study of cytomegalovirus exposure and HLA in healthy donors. Assay: immunoSEQ multiplex PCR; the TCRdb copy retains only in-frame clones and omits some. The sample shows approximately 190,000 clones, around 84% of them seen only once. V lost 4 bases and J 7 bases, leaving 14 bases between the germline ends. This CDR3 comprises 13 residues. Germline lookup yields CDR1 SGDLS and CDR2 YYNGEE. Study findings and constraints: Most sequenced TCRs were rare (though some public TCRs occurred in many donors).

By sample fraction, this clone is large. Its target is unknown. The sequenced material came from PBMCs. The receptor comes from a woman aged 30 to 39 in good health and CMV-seropositive. The chain has TRBV9 and TRBJ1-1; tentative D call: TRBD1 (5 bases). The CDR3 loop reads CASSPSGGLEAFF. The CDR3 nucleotides read TGTGCCAGCAGCCCATCCGGGGGTCTTGAAGCTTTCTTT.